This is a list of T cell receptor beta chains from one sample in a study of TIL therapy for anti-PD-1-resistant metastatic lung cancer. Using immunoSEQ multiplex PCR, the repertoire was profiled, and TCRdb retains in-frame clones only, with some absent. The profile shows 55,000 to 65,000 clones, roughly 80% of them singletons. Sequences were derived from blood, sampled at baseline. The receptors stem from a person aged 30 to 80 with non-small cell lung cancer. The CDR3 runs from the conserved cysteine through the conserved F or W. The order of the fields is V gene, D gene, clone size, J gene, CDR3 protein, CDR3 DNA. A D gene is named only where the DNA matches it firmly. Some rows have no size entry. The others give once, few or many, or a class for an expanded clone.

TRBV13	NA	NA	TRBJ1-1	CASSRQLEAFF	TGTGCCAGCAGTCGACAACTTGAAGCTTTCTTT
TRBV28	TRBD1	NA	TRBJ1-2	CASTWDRAYGYTF	TGTGCCAGCACGTGGGACAGGGCCTATGGCTACACCTTC
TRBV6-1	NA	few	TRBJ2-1	CASSVGGSYNEQFF	TGTGCCAGCAGTGTCGGTGGGTCCTACAATGAGCAGTTCTTC
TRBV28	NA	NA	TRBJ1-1	CASSLSGFYTEAFF	TGTGCCAGCAGTTTAAGCGGGTTTTACACTGAAGCTTTCTTT
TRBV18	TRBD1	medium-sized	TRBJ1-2	CASSPAGQGLGGYTF	TGTGCCAGCTCACCAGCGGGACAGGGTTTGGGTGGCTACACCTTC
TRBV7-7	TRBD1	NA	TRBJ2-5	CASSLVGQGAWETQYF	TGTGCCAGCAGCTTAGTGGGACAGGGGGCTTGGGAGACCCAGTACTTC
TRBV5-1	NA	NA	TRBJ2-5	CASGTGMETQYF	TGCGCCAGCGGAACAGGGATGGAGACCCAGTACTTC
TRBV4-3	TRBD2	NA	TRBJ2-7	CASSRSGLAGGSYEQYF	TGCGCCAGCAGCCGATCGGGACTAGCGGGAGGGTCCTACGAGCAGTACTTC
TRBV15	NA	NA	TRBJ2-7	CATSSQIGKQDEQYF	TGTGCCACCAGCAGCCAAATTGGGAAGCAAGACGAGCAGTACTTC
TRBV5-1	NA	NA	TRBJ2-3	CASSLESTQYF	TGCGCCAGCAGCTTGGAGAGTACGCAGTATTTT
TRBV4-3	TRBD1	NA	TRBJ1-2	CASSRNSATGNYGYTF	TGCGCCAGCAGCCGAAATTCCGCGACAGGGAACTATGGCTACACCTTC
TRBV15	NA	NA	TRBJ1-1	CATSRDGGRGAEAFF	TGTGCCACCAGCAGAGATGGGGGGCGGGGGGCTGAAGCTTTCTTT
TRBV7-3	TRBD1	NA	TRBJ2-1	CASSLTRDRGTEQFF	TGTGCCAGCAGCTTAACGAGGGACAGGGGGACTGAGCAGTTCTTC
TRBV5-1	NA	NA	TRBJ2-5	CASSWGPPLAPNAETQYF	TGCGCCAGCAGCTGGGGACCTCCCCTGGCTCCCAACGCGGAGACCCAGTACTTC
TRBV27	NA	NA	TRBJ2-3	CASSLFPGNTDTQYF	TGTGCCAGCAGTTTATTTCCCGGGAACACAGATACGCAGTATTTT
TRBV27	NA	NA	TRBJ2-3	CASRIINTDTQYF	TGTGCCAGCAGGATTATAAACACAGATACGCAGTATTTT
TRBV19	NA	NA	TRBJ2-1	CASSIQGGEQFF	TGTGCCAGTAGTATACAGGGCGGTGAGCAGTTCTTC
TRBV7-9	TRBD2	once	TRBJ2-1	CASSPRTSGYNEQFF	TGTGCCAGCAGCCCCAGGACTAGCGGATACAATGAGCAGTTCTTC
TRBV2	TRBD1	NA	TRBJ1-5	CASSMTGSNQPQHF	TGTGCCAGCAGTATGACAGGGAGCAATCAGCCCCAGCATTTT
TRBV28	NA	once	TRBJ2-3	CASNRRGADTQYF	TGTGCCAGCAACCGTCGAGGGGCAGATACGCAGTATTTT
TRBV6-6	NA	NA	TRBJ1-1	CASRLQETNTEAFF	TGTGCCAGCAGATTACAGGAAACCAACACTGAAGCTTTCTTT
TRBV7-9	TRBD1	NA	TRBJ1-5	CASSPGQGIFGAQHF	TGTGCCAGCAGCCCCGGACAGGGCATATTCGGGGCCCAGCATTTT
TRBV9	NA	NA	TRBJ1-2	CASSVGQEAYGYTF	TGTGCCAGCAGCGTAGGACAGGAAGCCTATGGCTACACCTTC
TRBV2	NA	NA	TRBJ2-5	CASRGLETQYF	TGTGCCAGCAGAGGTTTAGAGACCCAGTACTTC
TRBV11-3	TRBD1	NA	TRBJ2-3	CASSVRQGAGDTQYF	TGTGCCAGCAGCGTCCGACAGGGGGCAGGAGATACGCAGTATTTT
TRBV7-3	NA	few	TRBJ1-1	CASSLGIVRAAEAFF	TGTGCCAGCAGCTTAGGTATCGTCAGGGCGGCTGAAGCTTTCTTT
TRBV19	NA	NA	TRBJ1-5	CASTSLGDGNQPQHF	TGTGCCAGTACCTCCCTCGGGGACGGGAATCAGCCCCAGCATTTT
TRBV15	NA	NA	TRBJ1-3	CATSRDPTAGGAGNTIYF	TGTGCCACCAGCAGAGATCCAACGGCTGGCGGGGCTGGAAACACCATATATTTT
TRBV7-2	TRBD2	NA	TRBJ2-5	CASSLLGREGETQYF	TGTGCCAGCAGCTTATTGGGCCGGGAGGGCGAGACCCAGTACTTC